A single T cell receptor beta chain is shown here with its context. Its antigen is not known. Amplification used 60 Vbeta primers and 13 Jbeta primers. Assay used: immunoSEQ multiplex PCR; TCRdb lists only in-frame clones, some missing. Of 200,000 to 250,000 clones in the sample, 65% to 85% were seen once. Trimming took 6 bases from V and 7 from J; bases not matched to a gene: 11. This CDR3 is 16 amino acids long. Germline CDR1 PRHDT, CDR2 FYEKMQ (reference sequence). These data belong to a study of cytomegalovirus exposure and HLA in healthy donors. Overall study findings and caveats: Cytomegalovirus-associated status was assigned to 164 TCR beta chains. In vitro, three CMV-associated chains proved specific for CMV antigens.

J is TRBJ2-2 and V is TRBV13; 10 bases line up with TRBD2. Sequenced input: PBMCs. The clonotype comes from a boy aged 2-15 years in good health and CMV-seronegative. The CDR3 sequence: CASRHRAGGPRGELFF. The CDR3 nucleotides are TGTGCCAGCAGGCATAGAGCGGGAGGGCCCCGCGGGGAGCTGTTTTTT.